This is a list of T cell receptor beta chains from one sample in a study of cytomegalovirus exposure and HLA in healthy donors. Produced via immunoSEQ multiplex PCR; TCRdb's table is partial and in-frame only. The sample has approximately 120,000 clones; 83% are singletons. Sequencing was performed on PBMCs. These receptors all stem from a middle-aged woman in good health and CMV-seropositive. CDR3s include the opening cysteine and the closing phenylalanine or tryptophan. Each record gives: V gene, clone size, J gene, D gene, CDR3 DNA, CDR3 protein. D genes are given only for firm matches. Only some rows state a clone size, as once, few, many or a class for expanded clones.

TRBV27	NA	TRBJ1-4	NA	TGTGCCAGCAGTTGGGGGGGACGAGCTAATGAAAAACTGTTTTTT	CASSWGGRANEKLFF
TRBV18	NA	TRBJ2-2	TRBD2	TGTGCCAGCTTCGGCGGGAGCGAGGTCGGGGAGCTGTTTTTT	CASFGGSEVGELFF
TRBV5-6	NA	TRBJ2-7	NA	TGTGCCAGCAGCTTGGGGCTAGTGGGTCTGTACGAGCAGTACTTC	CASSLGLVGLYEQYF
TRBV12-5	NA	TRBJ2-5	TRBD2	TGTGCTAGTGGTTTGGTCTCGGGGAGGGAGAGAGAGACCCAGTACTTC	CASGLVSGRERETQYF
TRBV6-1	NA	TRBJ1-1	NA	TGTGCCAGCAGCGGGACAATGAACACTGAAGCTTTCTTT	CASSGTMNTEAFF
TRBV19	few	TRBJ1-1	NA	TGTGCCAGTAGTTCCTACACTGAAGCTTTCTTT	CASSSYTEAFF
TRBV19	NA	TRBJ1-3	TRBD1	TGTGCCAGTAGTATAGGGGGTACAGTGGGGACAGCCTCTGGAAACACCATATATTTT	CASSIGGTVGTASGNTIYF
TRBV4-3	few	TRBJ2-2	NA	TGCGCCAGCAGCCACGAGGGTCTAGCGTCCGGGGAGCTGTTTTTT	CASSHEGLASGELFF
TRBV7-3	few	TRBJ1-1	NA	TGTGCCAGCAGCTTAGGTGGAGAGAACACTGAAGCTTTCTTT	CASSLGGENTEAFF
TRBV4-1	NA	TRBJ2-7	TRBD1	TGCGCCAGCAGCCAAGTGCCCGGGACAGGGTATTACGAGCAGTACTTC	CASSQVPGTGYYEQYF
TRBV28	NA	TRBJ1-1	TRBD1	TGTGCCAGCAGTTGGGGACAGGGAAACACTGAAGCTTTCTTT	CASSWGQGNTEAFF
TRBV4-2	NA	TRBJ2-7	NA	TGTGCCAGCAGCCGTTACTCCGGGACTGGCTCCTACGAGCAGTACTTC	CASSRYSGTGSYEQYF
TRBV28	NA	TRBJ1-5	NA	TGTGCCAGCAGCTTTCCGCGGGTAATTTTTCAGCCCCAGCATTTT	CASSFPRVIFQPQHF
TRBV29-1	NA	TRBJ1-2	TRBD1	TGCAGCGTTGAAGATCCGAGGGCAGGGGGGTATGGCTACACCTTC	CSVEDPRAGGYGYTF
TRBV5-6	once	TRBJ2-7	NA	TGTGCCAGCAACCCGAGTACTATCAGCTACGAGCAGTACTTC	CASNPSTISYEQYF
TRBV11-2	NA	TRBJ1-6	NA	TGTGCCAGCACCCCAGGGTATAATTCACCCCTCCACTTT	CASTPGYNSPLHF
TRBV10-3	NA	TRBJ2-2	NA	TGTGCCATCAGTGAAAAGCGTGGCACCGGGGAGCTGTTTTTT	CAISEKRGTGELFF
TRBV7-3	NA	TRBJ2-5	TRBD2	TGTGCCAGCAGCTTAGACGGGAGGAGCGATGAGACCCAGTACTTC	CASSLDGRSDETQYF
TRBV7-9	NA	TRBJ2-7	TRBD2	TGTGCCGCAACGCGGGGGGGCCACGAGCAGTACTTC	CAATRGGHEQYF
TRBV12-5	NA	TRBJ1-3	NA	TGTGCTAGTGGTCATTCAATTGGAAACACCATATATTTT	CASGHSIGNTIYF
TRBV18	NA	TRBJ1-3	NA	TGTGCCAGCTCACTACGAGGATTCTCTGGAAACACCATATATTTT	CASSLRGFSGNTIYF
TRBV6-1	NA	TRBJ2-7	TRBD1	TGTGCCAGCACCCCAGGGGGCCGTTACGAGCAGTACTTC	CASTPGGRYEQYF
TRBV4-2	NA	TRBJ2-3	TRBD2	TGTGCCAGCAGCCAAGTGCTAGCGGGACCCACAGATACGCAGTATTTT	CASSQVLAGPTDTQYF
TRBV19	NA	TRBJ2-7	TRBD2	TGTGCCAGTAGTCCCCGGGAGGGTCTGAGCTCCTACGAGCAGTACTTC	CASSPREGLSSYEQYF
TRBV25-1	NA	TRBJ1-6	NA	TGTGCCAGCAGTGAAGAGGGGAGGTTCTCACCCCTCCACTTT	CASSEEGRFSPLHF
TRBV7-2	once	TRBJ1-2	NA	TGTGCCAGCAGCTCCGCGTGGTCCGGGAACTATGGCTACACCTTC	CASSSAWSGNYGYTF
TRBV5-1	few	TRBJ2-7	TRBD2	TGCGCCAGCAGCTTAAGGACTAGCGGGAGTGTCTCCTACGAGCAGTACTTC	CASSLRTSGSVSYEQYF
TRBV30	NA	TRBJ1-1	NA	TGTGCCTGGAGTGTGTTATCCTACAACACTGAAGCTTTCTTT	CAWSVLSYNTEAFF
TRBV30	NA	TRBJ2-1	TRBD2	TGTGCCTGGAGTCTTGGTGGGAGGGGTGAGCAGTTCTTC	CAWSLGGRGEQFF
TRBV27	NA	TRBJ2-1	NA	TGTGCCAGCAGTTTATTTACTCCGGGCAATGAGCAGTTCTTC	CASSLFTPGNEQFF
TRBV28	NA	TRBJ2-3	NA	TGTGCCAGCAGTTCCCCGGGTTCAAACACAGATACGCAGTATTTT	CASSSPGSNTDTQYF
TRBV5-1	NA	TRBJ2-1	TRBD1	TGCGCCAGCAGCGCGGACAGGGGGATATCCTACAATGAGCAGTTCTTC	CASSADRGISYNEQFF
TRBV27	NA	TRBJ1-5	NA	TGTGCCAGCAGTTTACACAGGGAGATTCAGCCCCAGCATTTT	CASSLHREIQPQHF
TRBV5-1	NA	TRBJ2-1	TRBD2	TGCGCCAGCAGCCCAGAGGGGACTAGCGGGGTTAATCTCCAGTTCTTC	CASSPEGTSGVNLQFF
TRBV4-3	NA	TRBJ2-5	TRBD1	TGCGCCAGCAGCTCGGGACAGGGGGACCTAGAGACCCAGTACTTC	CASSSGQGDLETQYF
TRBV29-1	NA	TRBJ2-5	NA	TGCAGCGTTGCTCAGGGGCAAGAGACCCAGTACTTC	CSVAQGQETQYF
TRBV13	NA	TRBJ2-2	TRBD1	TGTGCCAGCAGCACCGACAGGGGGCAGAACACCGGGGAGCTGTTTTTT	CASSTDRGQNTGELFF
TRBV25-1	few	TRBJ2-5	NA	TGTGCCAGCAGTTCTCCTTCCTTGTACCAAGAGACCCAGTACTTC	CASSSPSLYQETQYF
TRBV19	NA	TRBJ2-7	NA	TGTGCCAGTAGGACCGCGGCTATACACTCCTACGAGCAGTACTTC	CASRTAAIHSYEQYF
TRBV7-9	NA	TRBJ2-3	NA	TGTGCCAGCAGCCTATTACGCGCTAGCGGCACAGATACGCAGTATTTT	CASSLLRASGTDTQYF
TRBV9	NA	TRBJ2-7	TRBD2	TGTGCCAGCAGCGTCGATACTAGCGGGAAAAACGAGCAGTACTTC	CASSVDTSGKNEQYF
TRBV7-2	NA	TRBJ2-7	TRBD1	TGTGCCAGCAGCACCCCGGGACAGTCCTACGAGCAGTACTTC	CASSTPGQSYEQYF
TRBV14	NA	TRBJ1-5	NA	TGTGCCAGCAGGGGGCAGGGGCGCGAAAATCAGCCCCAGCATTTT	CASRGQGRENQPQHF
TRBV6-5	NA	TRBJ1-4	NA	TGTGCCAGCTCTCTCCAGGGTGAAAAACTGTTTTTT	CASSLQGEKLFF
TRBV5-4	NA	TRBJ2-4	TRBD1	TGTGCCAGCAGCGTGACAGGGGGAGGGGCCAAAAACATTCAGTACTTC	CASSVTGGGAKNIQYF
TRBV7-9	NA	TRBJ2-2	TRBD2	TGTGCCAGCAGCTACAATAGCGGGAGGGCGAACACCGGGGAGCTGTTTTTT	CASSYNSGRANTGELFF
TRBV9	NA	TRBJ2-7	TRBD2	TGTGCCAGCAGCGTCTTGGCGGGAGGGCCCTACGAGCAGTACTTC	CASSVLAGGPYEQYF
TRBV28	once	TRBJ2-3	NA	TGTGCCAGCAGTTTCCAAGCCCATTCCGCAGATACGCAGTATTTT	CASSFQAHSADTQYF
TRBV7-9	few	TRBJ2-4	NA	TGTGCCAGCAGCTTAGCTCCGGCCCCGGGGGACATTCAGTACTTC	CASSLAPAPGDIQYF
TRBV5-4	NA	TRBJ2-3	NA	TGTGCCAGCCACATACAGGGTAGCACAGATACGCAGTATTTT	CASHIQGSTDTQYF
TRBV29-1	NA	TRBJ2-1	TRBD2	TGCAGCGTTGGGGGCACTAGCGGTGAGCAGTTCTTC	CSVGGTSGEQFF
TRBV6-5	few	TRBJ2-1	TRBD2	TGTGCCAGCAGTTCCCCGGGGAGGGCCTCCTACAATGAGCAGTTCTTC	CASSSPGRASYNEQFF
TRBV11-2	NA	TRBJ2-7	TRBD2	TGTGCCAGCAGCTTATTGTCCGGGCGGGGGACCTACGAGCAGTACTTC	CASSLLSGRGTYEQYF
TRBV29-1	NA	TRBJ1-1	TRBD1	TGCAGCGTCTCGACAGGGGAGGGCACTGAAGCTTTCTTT	CSVSTGEGTEAFF
TRBV6-5	NA	TRBJ2-3	TRBD1	TGTGCCAGCAGCTTGGGACAGAGCACAGATACGCAGTATTTT	CASSLGQSTDTQYF
TRBV27	NA	TRBJ2-5	TRBD1	TGTGCCAGCAGTTTGGACAGGGCCCAAGAGACCCAGTACTTC	CASSLDRAQETQYF
TRBV5-1	NA	TRBJ1-2	NA	TGCGCCAGCAGCTTGGATGGCAGAGGCTATGGCTACACCTTC	CASSLDGRGYGYTF
TRBV4-1	NA	TRBJ2-5	NA	TGCGCCAGCAGCCAAGATCCGACTACCCGAGAGACCCAGTACTTC	CASSQDPTTRETQYF
TRBV28	once	TRBJ1-5	TRBD1	TGTGCCAGCAGTTTATTGACAGGGGGTCAAGGTCAGCCCCAGCATTTT	CASSLLTGGQGQPQHF
TRBV30	few	TRBJ1-4	NA	TGTGCCCTCCAAAGGGGGGAAAAACTGTTTTTT	CALQRGEKLFF